The following is a T cell receptor delta chain sequence with its context. Its antigen is unknown. This entry belongs to a study of Vδ1+ human thymocytes. Study-wide results and caveats: Thymic delta-chain repertoires held approximately 20% Vdelta2 sequences and few Vdelta3, despite high sort purity. Thymic TRG and TRD repertoires appeared highly polyclonal, with Gaussian CDR3 length distributions.

Purity of the sorted Vdelta1+ thymocytes ranged from 98% to 99.6%. Extracted RNA was reverse transcribed into cDNA. Pooled V-gene forward primers with one constant-region reverse primer generated the CDR3 amplicons by multiplex PCR. TCRdb re-analyzed the multiplex PCR reads via CATT. The profile shows tens of thousands of delta-chain clones, about 15% of them singletons. This CDR3 has 21 amino acids. Germline values: CDR1 TSWWSYY, CDR2 QGS. Trimming cost V 2 bases and J 0 bases, with 28 bases left between them. This rearrangement joins TRDV1 to TRDJ1, with a possible D match to TRDD2 (6 bases). This clonotype was obtained from a boy under two years old who had congenital heart surgery. Sequenced material: Vdelta1+ gamma-delta thymocytes from the thymus. As for subset: FACS-sorted CD3+ TCRalphabeta- TCRVdelta1+ TCRVdelta2- thymocytes. The CDR3 is CALGESPTFGGRSLYTDKLIF. The CDR3 DNA sequence: TGTGCTCTTGGGGAAAGTCCTACGTTTGGTGGGAGATCTCTATACACCGATAAACTCATCTTT.